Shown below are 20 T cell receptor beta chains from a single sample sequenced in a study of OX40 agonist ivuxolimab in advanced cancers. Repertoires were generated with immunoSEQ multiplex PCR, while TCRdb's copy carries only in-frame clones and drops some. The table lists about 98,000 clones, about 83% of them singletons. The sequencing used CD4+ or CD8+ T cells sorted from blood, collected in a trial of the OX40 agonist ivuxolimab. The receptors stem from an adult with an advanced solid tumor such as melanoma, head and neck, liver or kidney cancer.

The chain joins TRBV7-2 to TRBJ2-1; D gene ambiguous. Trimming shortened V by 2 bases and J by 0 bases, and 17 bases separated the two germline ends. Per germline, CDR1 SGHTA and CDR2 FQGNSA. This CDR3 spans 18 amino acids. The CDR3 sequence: CASSLRPRTLSSYNEQFF. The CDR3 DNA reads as TGTGCCAGCAGCTTAAGACCCCGAACGCTGAGCTCCTACAATGAGCAGTTCTTC.

The CDR3 loop is CASSVPGQYGYTF. As DNA, the CDR3 is TGTGCCAGCAGCGTACCGGGACAGTATGGCTACACCTTC. This rearrangement joins TRBV7-6 to TRBJ1-2; 7 bases are shared with TRBD1. The J segment lost 5 bases and the V segment lost 5 bases, leaving 5 bases of the junction unmatched. CDR1 and CDR2 from the germline V gene are SGHVS and FNYEAQ. CDR3 length: 13 residues.

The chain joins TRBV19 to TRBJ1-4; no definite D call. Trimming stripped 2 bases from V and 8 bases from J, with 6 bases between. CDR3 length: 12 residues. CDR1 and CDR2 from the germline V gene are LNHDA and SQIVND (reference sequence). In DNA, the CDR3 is TGTGCCAGTAGTATAATGGGGGAAAAACTGTTTTTT. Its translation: CASSIMGEKLFF.

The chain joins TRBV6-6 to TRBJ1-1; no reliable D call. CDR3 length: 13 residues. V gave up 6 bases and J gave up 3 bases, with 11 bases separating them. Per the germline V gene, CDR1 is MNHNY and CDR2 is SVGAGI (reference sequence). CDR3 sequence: CASSPDSDTEAFF. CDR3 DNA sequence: TGTGCCAGCAGCCCAGACTCTGACACTGAAGCTTTCTTT.

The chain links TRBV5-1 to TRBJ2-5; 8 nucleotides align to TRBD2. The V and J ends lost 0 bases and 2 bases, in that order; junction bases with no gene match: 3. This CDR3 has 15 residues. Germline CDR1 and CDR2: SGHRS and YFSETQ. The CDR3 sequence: CASSLARGDQETQYF. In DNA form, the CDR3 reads TGCGCCAGCAGCTTGGCGCGGGGGGATCAAGAGACCCAGTACTTC.

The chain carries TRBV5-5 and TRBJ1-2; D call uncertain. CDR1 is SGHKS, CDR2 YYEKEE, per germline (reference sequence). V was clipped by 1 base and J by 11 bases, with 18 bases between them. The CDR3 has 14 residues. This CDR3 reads CASSLTDQIVGYTF. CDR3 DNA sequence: TGTGCCAGCAGCTTGACAGATCAAATCGTTGGTTACACCTTC.

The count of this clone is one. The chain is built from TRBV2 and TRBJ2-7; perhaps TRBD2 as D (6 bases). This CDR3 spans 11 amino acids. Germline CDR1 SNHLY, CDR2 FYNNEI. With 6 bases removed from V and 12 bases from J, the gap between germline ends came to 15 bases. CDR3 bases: TGTGCCAGCAGGGAGACGGGGGAGACGTACTTC. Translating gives CASRETGETYF.

CDR3 nucleotides: TGTGCCAGCAGCTTGTTTGCCCCCAGGGAGGAAAAACTGTTTTTT. This encodes CASSLFAPREEKLFF. The J gene is TRBJ1-4, the V gene TRBV5-6; D is possibly TRBD1 (5 bases). Germline V gene sequence: CDR1 SGHDT, CDR2 YYEEEE. Trimming removed 1 base from V and 8 bases from J, with 15 bases in between. CDR3 length: 15 amino acids.

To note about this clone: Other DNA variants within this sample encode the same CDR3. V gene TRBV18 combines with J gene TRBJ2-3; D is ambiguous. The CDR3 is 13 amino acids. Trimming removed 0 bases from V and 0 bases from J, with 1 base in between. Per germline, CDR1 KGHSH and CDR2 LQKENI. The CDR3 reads CASSPPSTDTQYF. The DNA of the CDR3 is TGTGCCAGCTCACCACCTAGCACAGATACGCAGTATTTT.

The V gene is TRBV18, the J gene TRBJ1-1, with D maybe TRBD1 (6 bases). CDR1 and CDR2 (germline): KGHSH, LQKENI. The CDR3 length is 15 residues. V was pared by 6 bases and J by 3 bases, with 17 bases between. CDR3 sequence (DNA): TGTGCCAGCTCCTACGGGGGCGGTGAGTACACTGAAGCTTTCTTT. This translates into CASSYGGGEYTEAFF.

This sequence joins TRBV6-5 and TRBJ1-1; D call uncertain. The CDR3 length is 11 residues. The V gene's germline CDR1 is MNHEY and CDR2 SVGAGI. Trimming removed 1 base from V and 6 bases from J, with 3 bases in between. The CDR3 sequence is CASSYLAEAFF. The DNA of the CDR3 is TGTGCCAGCAGTTACTTGGCTGAAGCTTTCTTT.

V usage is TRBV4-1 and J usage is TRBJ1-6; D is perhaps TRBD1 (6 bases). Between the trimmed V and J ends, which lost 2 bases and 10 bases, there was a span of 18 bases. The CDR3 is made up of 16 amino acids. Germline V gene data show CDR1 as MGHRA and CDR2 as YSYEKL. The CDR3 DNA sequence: TGCGCCAGCAGCCAATCCGGGACAAAAGGGGGATCACCCCTCCACTTT. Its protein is CASSQSGTKGGSPLHF.

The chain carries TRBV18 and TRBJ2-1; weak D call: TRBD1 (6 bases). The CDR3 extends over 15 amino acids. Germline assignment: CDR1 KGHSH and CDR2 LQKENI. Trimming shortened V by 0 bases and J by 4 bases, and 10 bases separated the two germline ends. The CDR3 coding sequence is TGTGCCAGCTCACCACCGGGACAAAATTACAATGAGCAGTTCTTC. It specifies CASSPPGQNYNEQFF.

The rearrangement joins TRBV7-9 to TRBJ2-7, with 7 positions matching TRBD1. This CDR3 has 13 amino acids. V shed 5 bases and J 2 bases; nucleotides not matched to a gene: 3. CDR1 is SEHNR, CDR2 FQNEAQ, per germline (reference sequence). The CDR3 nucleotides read TGTGCCAGCAGCCAGACAGGGACCTACGAGCAGTACTTC. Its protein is CASSQTGTYEQYF.

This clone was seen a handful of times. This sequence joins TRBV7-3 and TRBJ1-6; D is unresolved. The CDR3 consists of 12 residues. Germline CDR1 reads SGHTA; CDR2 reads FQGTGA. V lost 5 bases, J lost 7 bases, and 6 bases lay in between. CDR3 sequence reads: CASSTANSPLHF. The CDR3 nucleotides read TGTGCCAGCAGCACAGCGAATTCACCCCTCCACTTT.

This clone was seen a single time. CDR3 region: CASSLEGGYEQFF. CDR3 in DNA: TGTGCCAGCAGTTTAGAAGGGGGCTATGAGCAGTTCTTC. The V and J genes are TRBV27 and TRBJ2-1; 7 bases align to TRBD1. Germline CDR1 MNHEY, CDR2 SMNVEV (reference sequence). J was trimmed by 8 bases and V by 2 bases; bases with no gene match: 3. The CDR3 has 13 residues.

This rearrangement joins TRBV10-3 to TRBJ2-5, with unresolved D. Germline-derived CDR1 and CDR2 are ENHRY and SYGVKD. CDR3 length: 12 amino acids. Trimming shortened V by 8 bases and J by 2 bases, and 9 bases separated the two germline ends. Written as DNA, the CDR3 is TGTGCCATCGCAACAGATCAAGAGACCCAGTACTTC. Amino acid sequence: CAIATDQETQYF.

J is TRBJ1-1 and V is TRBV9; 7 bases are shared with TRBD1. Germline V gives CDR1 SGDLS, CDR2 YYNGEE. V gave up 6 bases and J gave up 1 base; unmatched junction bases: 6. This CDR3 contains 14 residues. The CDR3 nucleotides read TGTGCCAGCAAAGGGGGCAGCGCGAACACTGAAGCTTTCTTT. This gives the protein CASKGGSANTEAFF. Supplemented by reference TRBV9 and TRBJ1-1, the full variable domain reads DSGVTQTPKHLITATGQRVTLRCSPRSGDLSVYWYQQSLDQGLQFLIQYYNGEERAKGNILERFSAQQFPDLHSELNLSSLELGDSALYFCASKGGSANTEAFFGQGTRLTVV.

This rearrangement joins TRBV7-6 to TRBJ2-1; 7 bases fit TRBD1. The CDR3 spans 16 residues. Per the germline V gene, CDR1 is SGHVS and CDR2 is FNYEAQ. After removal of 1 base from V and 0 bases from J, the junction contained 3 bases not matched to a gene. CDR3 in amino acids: CASSLVDRASYNEQFF. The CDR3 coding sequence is TGTGCCAGCAGCTTAGTCGACAGGGCCTCCTACAATGAGCAGTTCTTC.

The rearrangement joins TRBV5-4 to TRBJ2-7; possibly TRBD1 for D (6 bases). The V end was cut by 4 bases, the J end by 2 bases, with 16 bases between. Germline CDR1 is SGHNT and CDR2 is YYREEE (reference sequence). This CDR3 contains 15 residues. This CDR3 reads CASSQDSMTTYEQYF. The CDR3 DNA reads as TGTGCCAGCAGCCAGGACAGCATGACGACCTACGAGCAGTACTTC.